These 31 T cell receptor beta chains originate from one sample sequenced in a study of CD8+ T cells in alopecia areata. Sequencing used cDNA as its template, made by extracting RNA and reverse transcribing it. The assay was immunoSEQ multiplex PCR, and TCRdb's table has in-frame clones only and misses some. The sample contains 200,000 or so clones, about three fifths of which appear only once. The sequenced sample was CD4+ T cells sorted from blood, obtained at week 0. The receptors derive from a human donor with alopecia areata.

The chain has TRBV30 and TRBJ1-3; no definite D call. CDR1 and CDR2 from the germline V gene are GTSNPN and SVGIG (reference sequence). Trimming removed 0 bases from V and 0 bases from J, with 15 bases in between. The CDR3 sequence is 17 residues long. CDR3 residues: CAWSVGPGVSSGNTIYF. Here the CDR3 DNA reads TGTGCCTGGAGTGTCGGTCCGGGAGTCAGCTCTGGAAACACCATATATTTT.

Comment on this clone: Other DNA sequences of this sample code for an identical CDR3. V and J are TRBV30 and TRBJ1-4, with D perhaps TRBD1 (6 bases). Trimming left V 0 bases short and J 3 bases short, with 8 bases between. CDR1 and CDR2 (germline): GTSNPN, SVGIG (reference sequence). The CDR3 is 14 amino acids. The CDR3 protein is CAWSVGGPNEKLFF. The CDR3 DNA sequence: TGTGCCTGGAGTGTGGGGGGGCCTAATGAAAAACTGTTTTTT.

The V and J genes are TRBV7-8 and TRBJ1-1; no definite D call. V gave up 5 bases and J gave up 1 base, with 11 bases separating them. CDR1 and CDR2 from the germline V gene are SGHVS and FQNEAQ. The CDR3 has 14 residues. CDR3 DNA: TGTGCCAGCAGCACTAAAACACAGAACACTGAAGCTTTCTTT. It translates to CASSTKTQNTEAFF.

About this clone itself: This specimen includes other DNA sequences encoding the same CDR3. This sequence joins TRBV2 and TRBJ1-2; TRBD1 aligns across 7 bases. V was clipped by 4 bases and J by 5 bases; unmatched bases: 7. Germline values: CDR1 SNHLY, CDR2 FYNNEI. The CDR3 is 14 residues long. CDR3 in DNA: TGTGCCAGCAGTGGGGCCGGGACAGAGTATGGCTACACCTTC. Its translation is CASSGAGTEYGYTF.

This clone was observed a few times. The chain couples TRBV27 to TRBJ1-1, with D possibly being TRBD1 (5 bases). This CDR3 is 12 amino acids long. Germline V gene lookup returns CDR1 MNHEY and CDR2 SMNVEV (reference sequence). V lost 8 bases, J lost 6 bases, and 13 bases lay in between. CDR3 coding DNA: TGTGCCAGCCACGGGGGTAGGTCTGAAGCTTTCTTT. It encodes CASHGGRSEAFF.

J is TRBJ2-2 and V is TRBV6-4; D call uncertain. The CDR3 spans 14 residues. Trimming stripped 7 bases from V and 0 bases from J, with 9 bases between. Germline loops: CDR1 MRHNA, CDR2 SNTAGT. For the CDR3, the DNA is TGTGCCAGCAAAGAGATTGCGAACACCGGGGAGCTGTTTTTT. This codes for CASKEIANTGELFF.

The rearrangement uses TRBV13 and TRBJ2-6; 9 nucleotides agree with TRBD1. CDR3 length: 18 amino acids. V trimming: 7 bases; J trimming: 0 bases; junction bases outside the gene matches: 10. Germline-derived CDR1 and CDR2 are PRHDT and FYEKMQ (reference sequence). CDR3 bases: TGTGCCAGCAAAACAATACGGACAGGGGCCTCTGGGGCCAACGTCCTGACTTTC. This codes for CASKTIRTGASGANVLTF.

The chain carries TRBV2 and TRBJ2-7; D is possibly TRBD1 (5 bases). The V and J ends lost 0 bases and 1 base respectively, with 10 bases between them. Germline-derived CDR1 and CDR2 are SNHLY and FYNNEI. The CDR3 spans 15 residues. This CDR3 reads CASSEAWAGSYEQYF. In DNA form, the CDR3 reads TGTGCCAGCAGTGAAGCTTGGGCAGGGTCCTACGAGCAGTACTTC.

This clone showed up just a few times. V is TRBV29-1 and J is TRBJ1-2, with unresolved D. Per germline, CDR1 SQVTM and CDR2 ANQGSEA. This CDR3 contains 10 residues. V was trimmed by 3 bases and J by 8 bases, leaving 7 bases between them. In DNA form, the CDR3 reads TGCAGCGTTGAGGCTTTGGGCTACACCTTC. Translation: CSVEALGYTF.

The CDR3 region has the DNA TGCAGCGTTGAAGCGGGAAAAATCTCTGGGGCCAACGTCCTGACTTTC. Its protein product is CSVEAGKISGANVLTF. This sequence joins TRBV29-1 and TRBJ2-6; a weak D match, TRBD2 (5 bases). CDR3 length: 16 amino acids. The germline V and J ends were trimmed by 1 base and 0 bases, with 10 bases remaining between them. Per the germline V gene, CDR1 is SQVTM and CDR2 is ANQGSEA.

The rearrangement joins TRBV9 to TRBJ1-4, with D possibly TRBD1 on 6 matching bases. Germline V lookup: CDR1 SGDLS, CDR2 YYNGEE. CDR3 length: 15 residues. Trimming stripped 0 bases from V and 5 bases from J, with 11 bases between. The CDR3 protein is CASSVGIGTNEKLFF. For the CDR3, the DNA is TGTGCCAGCAGCGTAGGAATAGGGACAAATGAAAAACTGTTTTTT.

This clone showed up just a few times. The V and J genes are TRBV30 and TRBJ1-4, with D possibly matching TRBD1 (6 bases). V was shortened by 5 bases and J by 4 bases, with 14 bases between the two germline ends. The CDR3 totals 14 residues. Germline CDR1 is GTSNPN and CDR2 is SVGIG (reference sequence). The CDR3 region is CAWAVGQINEKLFF. Here the CDR3 DNA reads TGTGCCTGGGCCGTCGGACAGATTAATGAAAAACTGTTTTTT.

The rearrangement uses TRBV5-1 and TRBJ2-7, with D possibly matching TRBD2 (5 bases). The length of the CDR3 is 15 residues. The V and J ends lost 3 bases and 1 base respectively, with 14 bases between them. Germline CDR1 SGHRS, CDR2 YFSETQ. CDR3 sequence reads: CASSSGRGVSYEQYF. The CDR3 DNA reads as TGCGCCAGCAGCTCCGGACGGGGAGTTTCCTACGAGCAGTACTTC. Combining the CDR3 with reference TRBV5-1 and TRBJ2-7 gives the whole variable domain KAGVTQTPRYLIKTRGQQVTLSCSPISGHRSVSWYQQTPGQGLQFLFEYFSETQRNKGNFPGRFSGRQFSNSRSEMNVSTLELGDSALYLCASSSGRGVSYEQYFGPGTRLTVT.

This clone showed up just a few times. The chain is built from TRBV29-1 and TRBJ1-1, with TRBD1 matching 7 bases. Germline V gives CDR1 SQVTM, CDR2 ANQGSEA. V lost 6 bases and J lost 1; bases outside the gene matches: 11. This CDR3 region has 15 residues. The CDR3 here is CSVRDSIIPNTEAFF. The DNA for the CDR3 is TGCAGCGTCCGGGACAGCATAATCCCGAACACTGAAGCTTTCTTT.

V usage is TRBV6-6 and J usage is TRBJ2-5, with 10 nucleotides matching TRBD1. Germline CDR1 MNHNY, CDR2 SVGAGI (reference sequence). Trimming cost V 8 bases and J 6 bases; bases outside gene matches: 6. The CDR3 runs 13 residues. CDR3 amino acids: CASLTGQGKTQYF. DNA for the CDR3: TGTGCCAGCCTGACGGGACAGGGGAAGACCCAGTACTTC.

This chain connects TRBV5-5 to TRBJ1-2; D may be TRBD1 (6 bases). V shed 1 base and J shed 4 bases, with 11 bases lying between them. The CDR3 spans 14 residues. Germline lookup yields CDR1 SGHKS and CDR2 YYEKEE (reference sequence). CDR3 sequence (DNA): TGTGCCAGCAGCTTGAAACAGGGCGGCTATGGCTACACCTTC. Encoded protein: CASSLKQGGYGYTF.

V and J are TRBV4-1 and TRBJ2-7, with 10 positions matching TRBD2. The CDR3 has 16 amino acids. Germline V gene data show CDR1 as MGHRA and CDR2 as YSYEKL. Trimming removed 3 bases from V and 2 bases from J; junction bases left unmatched: 7. The CDR3 reads CASSHTRTSGPYEQYF. The CDR3 DNA reads TGCGCCAGCAGCCACACCCGGACTAGCGGCCCCTACGAGCAGTACTTC.

In regard to this clone: Other nucleotide sequences from this sample produce the same CDR3. The chain uses TRBV11-2 and TRBJ1-1; D remains ambiguous. This CDR3 is built from 13 residues. Trimming shortened V by 1 base and J by 1 base, and 4 bases separated the two germline ends. Germline V gene data show CDR1 as SGHAT and CDR2 as FQNNGV. For the CDR3, the DNA is TGTGCCAGCAGCTTAGGCGGGAACACTGAAGCTTTCTTT. Amino acid sequence: CASSLGGNTEAFF.

This clone was seen a few times. The same CDR3 arises from other DNA sequences in this sample as well. The chain recombines TRBV6-5 with TRBJ1-1; D unclear. The length of the CDR3 is 13 residues. CDR1 is MNHEY, CDR2 SVGAGI, per germline. Trimming shortened V by 2 bases and J by 0 bases, and 4 bases separated the two germline ends. CDR3 in amino acids: CASSYSVNTEAFF. CDR3 DNA: TGTGCCAGCAGTTACAGCGTGAACACTGAAGCTTTCTTT.

V gene TRBV15 combines with J gene TRBJ1-1; D not resolved. V was clipped by 1 base and J by 3 bases, with 15 bases between them. This CDR3 is built from 16 residues. Per germline, CDR1 LNHNV and CDR2 YYDKDF (reference sequence). The CDR3 sequence is CATSRGFGEGYTEAFF. As DNA, the CDR3 is TGTGCCACCAGCAGAGGCTTCGGTGAAGGGTACACTGAAGCTTTCTTT.

The chain couples TRBV10-3 to TRBJ2-7; D ambiguous. This CDR3 comprises 13 residues. The V and J ends lost 2 bases and 2 bases respectively, with 7 bases between them. Germline assignment: CDR1 ENHRY and CDR2 SYGVKD. CDR3 sequence: CAISEAVTYEQYF. CDR3 sequence (DNA): TGTGCCATCAGTGAGGCAGTTACCTACGAGCAGTACTTC.

This clone was seen a handful of times. The V and J genes are TRBV29-1 and TRBJ2-5; 7 positions match TRBD1. This CDR3 spans 14 amino acids. The ends lost 4 bases at V and 4 bases at J; junction bases unmatched: 9. The V gene's germline CDR1 is SQVTM and CDR2 ANQGSEA. Here the CDR3 reads CSVGGGRVRETQYF. DNA for the CDR3: TGCAGCGTTGGAGGGGGCAGGGTCCGAGAGACCCAGTACTTC.

J is TRBJ1-5 and V is TRBV11-2; tentatively, D is TRBD1 (6 bases). Trimming removed 1 base from V and 0 bases from J, with 13 bases in between. The CDR3 is 17 residues long. Germline loops: CDR1 SGHAT, CDR2 FQNNGV. CDR3 bases: TGTGCCAGCAGCTTAGGGAAAAGGACAGATAGCAATCAGCCCCAGCATTTT. Translated, it gives CASSLGKRTDSNQPQHF.

The J gene is TRBJ2-1, the V gene TRBV5-4; D is unclear. The CDR3 sequence is 14 residues long. V was shortened by 2 bases and J by 5 bases, with 11 bases between the two germline ends. CDR1 SGHNT and CDR2 YYREEE come from the germline V gene (reference sequence). The CDR3 loop reads CASSFDRRNNEQFF. CDR3 DNA: TGTGCCAGCAGCTTTGATAGGCGAAACAATGAGCAGTTCTTC. The whole variable domain, remainder taken from reference TRBV5-4 and TRBJ2-1, is ETGVTQSPTHLIKTRGQQVTLRCSSQSGHNTVSWYQQALGQGPQFIFQYYREEENGRGNFPPRFSGLQFPNYSSELNVNALELDDSALYLCASSFDRRNNEQFFGPGTRLTVL.

The genes are TRBV7-2 and TRBJ1-6; 7 bases line up with TRBD1. This CDR3 comprises 14 residues. From germline, CDR1 is SGHTA and CDR2 FQGNSA. Trimming took 2 bases from V and 8 from J; bases not matched to a gene: 3. CDR3 protein: CASSLLQGYSPLHF. CDR3 bases: TGTGCCAGCAGCTTATTACAGGGGTATTCACCCCTCCACTTT.

There are many counts of this clone. The chain recombines TRBV9 with TRBJ1-1; a weak D match, TRBD1 (6 bases). CDR3 length: 14 amino acids. The ends were cut back, 6 bases at V and 2 bases at J, with 14 bases in the middle. The germline gives CDR1 SGDLS, CDR2 YYNGEE. Here the CDR3 reads CASKPGHLNTEAFF. CDR3 in DNA: TGTGCCAGCAAACCGGGACACCTAAACACTGAAGCTTTCTTT.

As for this clone: Its ends do not fully match the called genes, so a read error is possible. This sequence joins TRBV7-9 and TRBJ2-1; D perhaps matches TRBD2 (6 bases). From germline, CDR1 is SEHNR and CDR2 FQNEAQ (reference sequence). The CDR3 is 13 amino acids. The CDR3 loop reads CASWAIRGAGLLF. The CDR3 DNA is TGTGCCAGCTGGGCGATACGCGGGGCAGGGTTGCTCTTC.

The V and J genes are TRBV5-1 and TRBJ2-3; 7 bases align to TRBD2. Germline trimming cut 5 bases from V and 0 bases from J; bases unmatched to any gene: 9. There are 16 residues in the CDR3. CDR1 is SGHRS and CDR2 is YFSETQ in the germline V gene. The CDR3 bases are TGCGCCAGCAGTCGTCTGGCGGGGGACAGCACAGATACGCAGTATTTT. Amino acid sequence: CASSRLAGDSTDTQYF. The full variable domain, rest sourced from reference TRBV5-1 and TRBJ2-3, is KAGVTQTPRYLIKTRGQQVTLSCSPISGHRSVSWYQQTPGQGLQFLFEYFSETQRNKGNFPGRFSGRQFSNSRSEMNVSTLELGDSALYLCASSRLAGDSTDTQYFGPGTRLTVL.

A single count supports this clone. The chain has TRBV29-1 and TRBJ2-5; 7 bases line up with TRBD1. With V trimmed by 1 base and J by 4 bases, 6 bases remained unmatched. Germline-derived CDR1 and CDR2 are SQVTM and ANQGSEA. CDR3 length: 14 amino acids. The CDR3 spells CSVEGDSRGETQYF. The CDR3 bases are TGCAGCGTTGAAGGGGACAGTCGTGGAGAGACCCAGTACTTC. The complete variable domain, with remaining parts taken from reference TRBV29-1 and TRBJ2-5, reads SAVISQKPSRDICQRGTSLTIQCQVDSQVTMMFWYRQQPGQSLTLIATANQGSEATYESGFVIDKFPISRPNLTFSTLTVSNMSPEDSSIYLCSVEGDSRGETQYFGPGTRLLVL.

CDR3 DNA: TGCGCCAGCAGCCTCCTCCTACGAGATACGCAGTATTTT. Translated, it gives CASSLLLRDTQYF. The chain is built from TRBV4-1 and TRBJ2-3; D remains ambiguous. This CDR3 has 13 residues. Per the germline V gene, CDR1 is MGHRA and CDR2 is YSYEKL. V shed 4 bases and J shed 5 bases, with 10 bases lying between them.

The genes are TRBV30 and TRBJ2-5; TRBD2 might be the D (6 bases). This CDR3 comprises 13 residues. Per the germline V gene, CDR1 is GTSNPN and CDR2 is SVGIG (reference sequence). V lost 4 bases and J lost 4, with 13 bases in between. Written as DNA, the CDR3 is TGTGCCTGGAATCCGACTAGTTCAGAGACCCAGTACTTC. Translated: CAWNPTSSETQYF.